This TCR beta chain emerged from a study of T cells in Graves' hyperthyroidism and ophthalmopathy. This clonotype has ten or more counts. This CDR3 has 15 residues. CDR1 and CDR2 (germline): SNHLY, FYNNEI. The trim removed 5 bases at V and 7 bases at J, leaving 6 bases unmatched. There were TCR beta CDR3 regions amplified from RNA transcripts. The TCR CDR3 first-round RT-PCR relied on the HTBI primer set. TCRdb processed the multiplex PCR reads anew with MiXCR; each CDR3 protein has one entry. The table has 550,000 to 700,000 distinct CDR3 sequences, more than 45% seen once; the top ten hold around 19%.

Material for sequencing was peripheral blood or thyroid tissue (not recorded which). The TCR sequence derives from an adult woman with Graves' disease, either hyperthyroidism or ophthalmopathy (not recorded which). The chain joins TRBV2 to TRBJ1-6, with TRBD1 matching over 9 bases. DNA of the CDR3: TGTGCCAGCAGTCTGGTGGACAGGGGAAATTCACCCCTCCACTTT. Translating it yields CASSLVDRGNSPLHF.